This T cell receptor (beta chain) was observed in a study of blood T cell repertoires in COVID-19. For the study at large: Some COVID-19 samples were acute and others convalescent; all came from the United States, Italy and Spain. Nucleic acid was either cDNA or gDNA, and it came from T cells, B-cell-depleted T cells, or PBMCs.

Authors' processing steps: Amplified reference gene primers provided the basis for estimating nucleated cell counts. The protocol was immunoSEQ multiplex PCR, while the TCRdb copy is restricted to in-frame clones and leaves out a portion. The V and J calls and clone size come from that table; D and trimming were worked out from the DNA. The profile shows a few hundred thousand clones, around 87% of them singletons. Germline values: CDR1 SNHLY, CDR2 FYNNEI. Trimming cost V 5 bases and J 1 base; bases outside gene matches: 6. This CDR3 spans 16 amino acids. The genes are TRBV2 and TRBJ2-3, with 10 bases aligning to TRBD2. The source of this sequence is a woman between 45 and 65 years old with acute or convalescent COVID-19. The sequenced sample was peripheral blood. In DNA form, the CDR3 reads TGTGCCAGCAGTAGGAGCGGGAGGGCTGGCACAGATACGCAGTATTTT. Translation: CASSRSGRAGTDTQYF.